This T cell receptor (beta chain) is from a study of CXCR3-negative and CXCR3-positive naive CD8 T cells (dated by TCRdb to between 2019 and 2020). For the wider study: In total, about 135 million TRB reads were obtained, corresponding to roughly 1.5 +/- 0.3 million reads per library. Diversity and physicochemical repertoire analyses were performed on some eleven donors pooled from two independent experiments. TRBV-TRBJ cluster analysis included naive subsets from a handful of donors and memory cells from 3 donors. General findings and caveats noted by the study authors: Repertoire diversity was comparably high in both naive subsets but much lower in memory CD8+ T cells. Because surface CD5, which has been linked to self-reactivity in mice, was comparable between naive subsets, TCR interaction strength was also inferred from TRB CDR3 physicochemical properties. Naive CXCR3-negative and CXCR3-positive cells from the same donor showed similar TRBV-TRBJ usage, whereas memory cells showed distinct patterns. CXCR3 expression partially decreased after cryopreservation, so most assays used freshly isolated PBMCs. Compared with CXCR3-negative naive cells, CXCR3-positive naive cells had TRB CDR3s with higher hydrophobicity (lower Kidera factor 4), lower energy, and higher strength and volume indices.

The germline V gene (reference sequence) gives CDR1 as SGHKS and CDR2 as YYEKEE. The CDR3 sequence holds 14 residues, the cysteine and phenylalanine included. Only the protein is on record. Comment on this clonotype: It has no known antigen specificity.

Sequencing relied on a NextSeq 550. The Human TCR Profiling Kit (MiLaboratory) was used to prepare UMI-labeled 5' RACE TRB cDNA libraries. The full amount of extracted RNA was used for cDNA synthesis, and the full amount of resulting cDNA was used for PCR amplification. Libraries were prepared in parallel using an identical number of PCR cycles. The paper's processing steps were these. With a requirement of at least two reads per UMI, MIGEC and MiXCR extracted about 48,000 +/- 9,800 unique UMI-labeled TRB cDNA molecules per library. Each library averaged around 40,000 +/- 10,000 functional in-frame TRB CDR3 nucleotide clonotypes without stop codons. Diversity metrics, including normalized Shannon-Wiener and Chao1, were computed in VDJtools after downsampling to 5000 UMI-labeled TRB molecules per sample. VDJtools computed clonotype-size-weighted physicochemical properties of the central five CDR3 residues: interaction energy, strength, volume and Kidera factor 4. The reads underwent TCRdb reprocessing, giving one record for each CDR3 protein sequence and no DNA. The V and J calls shown here were made by TCRdb, not taken from the authors' results. This specimen's table enumerates roughly 45,000 distinct CDR3 sequences. Approximately 2.3% of the sample belongs to the ten largest clones.

Each CD8+ T cell subset was flow-sorted in triplicate, and approximately 280,000 cells per subset were placed directly into RLT lysis buffer. To keep memory contaminants out, a stringent definition of naive CD8+ T cells was applied: CD45RO-CCR7+CD27+CD95-. Using standard density gradient centrifugation, peripheral blood mononuclear cells were isolated from buffy coats. A FACSAria III was used to flow-sort naive CD8+ T cells into CXCR3-negative and CXCR3-positive populations. An RNeasy Mini Kit was used to extract total RNA from the sorted cells. The clonotype was recovered from a human donor in good health. Some clones in this sample may be carry-over from other donors' samples. Sequencing input: naive CXCR3- CD8+ T cells from blood. The cell subset or site label, read with the paper, signifies: CD45RO-CCR7+CD27+CD95- naive CD8+ T cells lacking CXCR3 (TNR3-). Recombination connected TRBV5-5 to TRBJ1-4. This receptor has the CDR3 CASSQLLSGEKLFF.